This TCR beta chain emerged from a study of cytomegalovirus exposure and HLA in healthy donors. Study-wide results and caveats: Sequencing likely generated an artifact that appeared as a cluster of highly shared sequence variants.

This CDR3 is 14 amino acids long. The germline V gene has CDR1 SGDLS and CDR2 YYNGEE. Trimming shortened V by 3 bases and J by 4 bases, and 13 bases separated the two germline ends. 60 Vbeta and 13 Jbeta primers were used in PCR. Sequencing was performed with immunoSEQ multiplex PCR; in TCRdb, only in-frame clones are kept and a portion is missing. The table shows about 120,000 clones, with approximately 15% occurring only once. This clone was detected only a few times. The antigen is unknown. Sampled while nominally healthy, donors likely had unrecorded immune exposures. The clonotype was recovered from a woman aged 18-29 years in good health and CMV-seronegative. This chain joins TRBV9 and TRBJ1-2; weak D call: TRBD1 (6 bases). The specimen sequenced was PBMCs. As DNA, the CDR3 is TGTGCCAGCAGCGAGGGGGGGGGCCGCTATGGCTACACCTTC. The encoded protein is CASSEGGGRYGYTF.